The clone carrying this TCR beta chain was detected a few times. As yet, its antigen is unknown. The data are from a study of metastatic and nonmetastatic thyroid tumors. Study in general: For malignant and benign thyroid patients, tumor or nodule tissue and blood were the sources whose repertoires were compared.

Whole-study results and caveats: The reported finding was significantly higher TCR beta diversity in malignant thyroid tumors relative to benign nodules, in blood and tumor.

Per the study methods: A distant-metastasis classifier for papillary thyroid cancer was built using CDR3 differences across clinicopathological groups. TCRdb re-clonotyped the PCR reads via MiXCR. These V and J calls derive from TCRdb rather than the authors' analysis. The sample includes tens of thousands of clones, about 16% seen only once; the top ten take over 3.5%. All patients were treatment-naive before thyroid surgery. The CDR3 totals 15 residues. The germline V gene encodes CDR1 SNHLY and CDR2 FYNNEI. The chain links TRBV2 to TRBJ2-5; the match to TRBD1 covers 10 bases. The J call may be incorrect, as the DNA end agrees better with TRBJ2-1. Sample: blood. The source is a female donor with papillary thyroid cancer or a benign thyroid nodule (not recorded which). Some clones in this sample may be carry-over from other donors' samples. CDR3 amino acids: CASSFTGTGVNEQFF. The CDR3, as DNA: TGTGCCAGCAGTTTTACCGGGACAGGGGTCAATGAGCAGTTCTTC.